This T cell receptor (beta chain) was identified during a study of blood T cell repertoires in COVID-19. About the study: Acute and convalescent COVID-19 samples came from the United States, Italy and Spain. PBMCs, B-cell-depleted T cells, or T cells provided the cDNA or gDNA that made up the material.

Per the study methods: Nucleated cell number was recorded as an estimate derived from reference gene primer amplification. Using immunoSEQ multiplex PCR, the repertoire was profiled, and TCRdb retains in-frame clones only, with some absent. V and J calls and clone size follow that table, whereas D and trimming were derived from the DNA. In the table there are some 15,000 clones, nearly 90% of which are singletons. The germline V and J ends were trimmed by 6 bases and 3 bases, with 14 bases remaining between them. CDR1 is SNHLY and CDR2 is FYNNEI in the germline V gene. This CDR3 has 14 residues. The chain is built from TRBV2 and TRBJ1-1, with D tentatively TRBD1 (6 bases). The sample consisted of peripheral blood. The source is a human donor in a cohort sampled during active COVID-19. CDR3 region: CASRIQGPDTEAFF. The CDR3 DNA sequence: TGTGCCAGCAGGATACAGGGTCCAGACACTGAAGCTTTCTTT.